Following are 22 T cell receptor beta chains from one sample sequenced in a study of patients and donors after allogeneic stem cell transplantation. TCRdb re-analysed the RT-PCR reads in MiXCR, keeping a single row per CDR3 protein. The repertoire holds 920,000 or so distinct CDR3 sequences, with roughly 18% as singletons. Sequenced sample: blood, either unsorted or a sorted T cell fraction (not recorded which). The receptors originated from a human donor who was either an allogeneic HSCT recipient or a stem cell or donor lymphocyte infusion donor (not recorded which). It is not recorded whose cells these are; they may come from a transplant donor.

CDR3 bases: TGTGCCACCAGCAAAAGTACTGGACGCTCGTTTAGGGAGACCCAGTACTTC. As protein: CATSKSTGRSFRETQYF. The chain links TRBV15 to TRBJ2-5; D unclear. CDR1 and CDR2 (germline): LNHNV, YYDKDF (reference sequence). Trimming removed 4 bases at V and 5 bases at J, with 23 bases between. CDR3 length: 17 residues.

This clonotype was observed a few times. The rearrangement links TRBV29-1 to TRBJ1-1, with D perhaps TRBD1 (5 bases). Between the trimmed V and J ends, which lost 6 bases and 5 bases, there was a span of 13 bases. This CDR3 has 12 residues. CDR1 is SQVTM and CDR2 is ANQGSEA in the germline V gene. The CDR3 spells CSVEGKVTEAFF. CDR3 nucleotide sequence: TGCAGCGTCGAGGGGAAAGTAACTGAAGCTTTCTTT.

This clonotype was recorded a few times. The chain is built from TRBV25-1 and TRBJ1-6; no reliable D call. Germline CDR1 reads MGHDK; CDR2 reads SYGVNS. V was clipped by 7 bases and J by 6 bases, with 13 bases between them. This CDR3 spans 14 amino acids. The DNA of the CDR3 is TGTGCCAGCACCTACTTGGGCGGTAATTCACCCCTCCACTTT. Translating gives CASTYLGGNSPLHF.

The chain couples TRBV6-5 to TRBJ1-1; TRBD1 matches 7 bases. Germline V gives CDR1 MNHEY, CDR2 SVGAGI. This CDR3 spans 15 amino acids. V lost 5 bases, J lost 5 bases, and 11 bases stayed unmatched. For the CDR3, the DNA is TGTGCCAGCAGTCCCTCGACAGGGAGAGGGACTGAAGCTTTCTTT. Protein: CASSPSTGRGTEAFF.

About this clonotype itself: A much larger clone differs from this one at a single base, so this may be a read error. The V gene is TRBV4-3, the J gene TRBJ2-1; unclear D gene. The CDR3 runs 13 residues. Germline V lookup: CDR1 LGHNA, CDR2 YSLEER. As DNA, the CDR3 is TGCGCCAGCAGCCAAGATCCGGTGGATGAGAAGTTCTTC. Its protein product is CASSQDPVDEKFF.

Written as DNA, the CDR3 is TGTGCCAGCAGTCCAACGCGGGAAATGTACAATGAGCAGTTCTTC. It specifies CASSPTREMYNEQFF. V and J are TRBV27 and TRBJ2-1; D may be TRBD2 (6 bases). This CDR3 comprises 15 residues. Germline-derived CDR1 and CDR2 are MNHEY and SMNVEV (reference sequence). V was shortened by 5 bases and J by 4 bases, with 15 bases between the two germline ends.

This clonotype was detected only a few times. The chain has TRBV7-3 and TRBJ2-3, with 8 bases that match TRBD1. The V gene end was trimmed by 5 bases and the J gene end by 2 bases; junction bases not matched to a gene: 3. The length of the CDR3 is 14 residues. Germline V gene sequence: CDR1 SGHTA, CDR2 FQGTGA. The CDR3 is CASSRQGHTDTQYF. CDR3 DNA sequence: TGTGCCAGCAGCCGACAGGGGCACACAGATACGCAGTATTTT.

This clonotype was detected a few times. The V call is TRBV2, the J call TRBJ1-2, with a weak D call TRBD1 (5 bases). The CDR3 loop spans 12 amino acids. Germline V CDR1 and CDR2: SNHLY, FYNNEI. Trimming cost V 4 bases and J 4 bases, with 7 bases left between them. The chain's CDR3 is CASSGQIYGYTF. The DNA for the CDR3 is TGTGCCAGCAGTGGACAGATCTATGGCTACACCTTC.

The chain joins TRBV4-2 to TRBJ1-2; a possible D gene is TRBD1 (5 bases). This CDR3 region has 16 residues. Germline V gene lookup returns CDR1 LGHNA and CDR2 YNFKEQ. The germline V and J ends were trimmed by 1 base and 5 bases, with 17 bases remaining between them. The CDR3 protein is CASSQGPREGLYGYTF. The CDR3 DNA sequence: TGTGCCAGCAGCCAAGGGCCCAGGGAGGGACTATATGGCTACACCTTC.

The table lists this clonotype with a few counts. This chain uses TRBV12-3 or TRBV12-4 with TRBJ1-4; D is perhaps TRBD1 (6 bases). The CDR3 extends over 16 amino acids. V gave up 3 bases and J gave up 5 bases, with 16 bases separating them. The DNA for the CDR3 is TGTGCCAGCAGTTTGAGAACAGGGCTTAGCAATGAAAAACTGTTTTTT. This sequence encodes CASSLRTGLSNEKLFF.

This clonotype was observed a few times. The CDR3 here is CASNSRDPHSPLHF. The DNA of the CDR3 is TGTGCCAGCAACTCCCGGGACCCCCATTCACCCCTCCACTTT. This chain links TRBV6-1 with TRBJ1-6; D possibly corresponds to TRBD1 (5 bases). Germline V gives CDR1 MNHNS, CDR2 SASEGT. The CDR3 runs 14 residues. Trimming shortened V by 7 bases and J by 8 bases, and 15 bases separated the two germline ends.

This chain connects TRBV12-5 to TRBJ1-1; D is perhaps TRBD1 (6 bases). CDR1 and CDR2 from the germline V gene are LGHNT and FRNRAP. The CDR3 consists of 13 residues. The V and J ends lost 6 bases and 3 bases respectively, with 11 bases between them. The CDR3 reads CASGAGDYTEAFF. The CDR3 nucleotides are TGTGCTAGTGGGGCAGGGGACTACACTGAAGCTTTCTTT. The full variable domain, its missing parts supplied by reference TRBV12-5 and TRBJ1-1, is DARVTQTPRHKVTEMGQEVTMRCQPILGHNTVFWYRQTMMQGLELLAYFRNRAPLDDSGMPKDRFSAEMPDATLATLKIQPSEPRDSAVYFCASGAGDYTEAFFGQGTRLTVV.

This sequence joins TRBV7-6 and TRBJ1-1, with 8 bases fitting TRBD1. Trimming took 8 bases from V and 4 from J; bases not matched to a gene: 6. The CDR3 totals 13 residues. Germline values: CDR1 SGHVS, CDR2 FNYEAQ. Here the CDR3 reads CASGQGQGTEAFF. The CDR3 bases are TGTGCCAGCGGACAGGGTCAGGGCACTGAAGCTTTCTTT.

This clonotype has more than one count but fewer than ten. The CDR3 DNA sequence: TGCAGCGTTGTACCCAGGGCCGGCCATGGCTACACCTTC. Protein sequence: CSVVPRAGHGYTF. V usage is TRBV29-1 and J usage is TRBJ1-2; tentative D call: TRBD1 (5 bases). V was pared by 4 bases and J by 6 bases, with 15 bases between. The CDR3 is 13 residues long. Per germline, CDR1 SQVTM and CDR2 ANQGSEA. Full variable domain (rest looked up from reference TRBV29-1 and TRBJ1-2): SAVISQKPSRDICQRGTSLTIQCQVDSQVTMMFWYRQQPGQSLTLIATANQGSEATYESGFVIDKFPISRPNLTFSTLTVSNMSPEDSSIYLCSVVPRAGHGYTFGSGTRLTVV.

The sample holds a few counts of this clonotype. This rearrangement joins TRBV20-1 to TRBJ2-5; 9 nucleotides agree with TRBD2. CDR1 DFQATT and CDR2 SNEGSKA come from the germline V gene (reference sequence). This CDR3 comprises 15 residues. The V and J ends lost 3 bases and 6 bases, in that order; junction bases with no gene match: 11. CDR3 DNA sequence: TGCAGTGCTAGGAAGGGCGGGGGGGCGAGGAAGACCCAGTACTTC. Its translation is CSARKGGGARKTQYF.

This clonotype was seen only a few times. The rearrangement joins TRBV14 to TRBJ2-1, with D maybe TRBD1 (6 bases). The germline V gene has CDR1 SGHDN and CDR2 FVKESK. V was pared by 3 bases and J by 7 bases, with 19 bases between. The CDR3 consists of 16 residues. The CDR3 loop is CASSHHGTLQGNEQFF. In DNA, the CDR3 is TGTGCCAGCAGCCACCACGGGACACTACAAGGGAATGAGCAGTTCTTC.

This clonotype was seen more than once but under ten times. This chain connects TRBV20-1 to TRBJ1-5, with D possibly being TRBD1 (6 bases). Per germline, CDR1 DFQATT and CDR2 SNEGSKA (reference sequence). The CDR3 runs to 14 residues. The ends were cut back, 2 bases at V and 2 bases at J, with 10 bases in the middle. The CDR3 reads CSARTGKGNQPQHF. As DNA, the CDR3 is TGCAGTGCTAGAACAGGGAAAGGCAATCAGCCCCAGCATTTT.

This clonotype was seen a handful of times. V usage is TRBV7-6 and J usage is TRBJ1-6; unclear D gene. The CDR3 is made up of 17 amino acids. V lost 1 base and J 2 bases, leaving 12 bases between the germline ends. Germline CDR1 SGHVS, CDR2 FNYEAQ. The CDR3 region is CASSLGVMGAYNSPLHF. DNA of the CDR3: TGTGCCAGCAGCTTAGGGGTCATGGGTGCCTATAATTCACCCCTCCACTTT.

This clonotype is a singleton in its sample. The V call is TRBV20-1, the J call TRBJ2-4, with 10 nucleotides matching TRBD1. Germline loops: CDR1 DFQATT, CDR2 SNEGSKA (reference sequence). There are 14 residues in the CDR3. V lost 3 bases, J lost 8 bases, and 7 bases stayed unmatched. The CDR3 loop is CSASRDRGQDIQYF. Written as DNA, the CDR3 is TGCAGTGCTAGCAGAGACAGGGGGCAAGACATTCAGTACTTC.

The table lists this clonotype with a few counts. The chain links TRBV20-1 to TRBJ2-7; unclear D gene. Per germline, CDR1 DFQATT and CDR2 SNEGSKA (reference sequence). Trimming cost V 5 bases and J 1 base, with 15 bases left between them. The CDR3 contains 14 residues. CDR3 coding DNA: TGCAGTGCTCCCTCCGGCACAGCGTCCTACGAGCAGTACTTC. Protein product: CSAPSGTASYEQYF.

This clonotype has a handful of counts. The rearrangement uses TRBV29-1 and TRBJ2-3; D not resolved. The CDR3 totals 15 residues. V lost 4 bases and J lost 0, with 14 bases in between. CDR1 and CDR2 (germline): SQVTM, ANQGSEA. The CDR3: CSVVDGLLSTDTQYF. Written as DNA, the CDR3 is TGCAGCGTTGTGGACGGCCTCCTTAGCACAGATACGCAGTATTTT.

This chain connects TRBV29-1 to TRBJ2-5, with 9 bases fitting TRBD1. The CDR3 sequence is 14 residues long. J lost 3 bases, V lost 6 bases, and 8 bases had no gene match. CDR1 and CDR2 from the germline V gene are SQVTM and ANQGSEA. The CDR3 nucleotides are TGCAGCGTGACGCGGGGGACAGGGAAAGAGACCCAGTACTTC. Translating it yields CSVTRGTGKETQYF. Based on the CDR3 plus reference TRBV29-1 and TRBJ2-5, the full variable domain is SAVISQKPSRDICQRGTSLTIQCQVDSQVTMMFWYRQQPGQSLTLIATANQGSEATYESGFVIDKFPISRPNLTFSTLTVSNMSPEDSSIYLCSVTRGTGKETQYFGPGTRLLVL.